The rows below give T cell receptor beta chains drawn from one sample of a study of blood T cells in healthy people across ages. TCRdb reanalysed the 5' RACE reads using MiXCR and keeps one entry per CDR3 protein. The sample has 750,000 or so distinct CDR3 sequences; around a quarter are singletons. This same sample was also taken into another study, of T cells of mothers and their children.

The sequenced sample consisted of blood. The receptors come from a boy aged 5 to 17 in good health. Both conserved end residues are part of each CDR3. The D gene is left open where the match is weak. Only some rows state a clone size, as once, few, many or a class for expanded clones.

>TRBV9|-|TRBD1|18|TRBJ2-3
CASSVVRGQGEETDTQYF
TGTGCCAGCAGCGTAGTTCGAGGACAGGGAGAGGAGACAGATACGCAGTATTTT
>TRBV9|few|TRBD2|14|TRBJ2-2
CASSATGGTGELFF
TGTGCCAGCAGCGCGACGGGAGGCACCGGGGAGCTGTTTTTT
>TRBV5-5|few|-|14|TRBJ1-3
CASSSLQGGNTIYF
TGTGCCAGCAGCTCCTTACAGGGTGGAAACACCATATATTTT
>TRBV7-8|few|-|16|TRBJ1-1
CASSPPGRTPSTEAFF
TGTGCCAGCAGCCCGCCCGGCCGGACACCAAGCACTGAAGCTTTCTTT
>TRBV9|few|-|14|TRBJ2-5
CASSKGGYQETQYF
TGTGCCAGCAGCAAGGGGGGGTACCAAGAGACCCAGTACTTC
>TRBV28|few|-|13|TRBJ1-2
CASSSTPRQDYTF
TGTGCCAGCAGTTCCACCCCTCGACAGGACTACACCTTC
>TRBV6-2/TRBV6-3|-|-|13|TRBJ1-1
CASSYEGRTEAFF
TGTGCCAGCAGTTACGAAGGGCGAACTGAAGCTTTCTTT
>TRBV3-1|-|TRBD1|14|TRBJ1-5
CASSQGKTGPPQHF
TGTGCCAGCAGCCAAGGAAAGACAGGGCCGCCCCAGCATTTT
>TRBV2|few|-|14|TRBJ2-4
CASREPGFGNIQYF
TGTGCCAGCAGGGAACCGGGATTCGGTAACATTCAGTACTTC
>TRBV7-6|-|TRBD1|13|TRBJ2-1
CASRDRANNEQFF
TGTGCCAGCAGAGACAGGGCAAACAATGAGCAGTTCTTC
>TRBV6-6|few|-|15|TRBJ1-5
CASSPTGLGNQPPHF
TGTGCCAGCAGTCCCACGGGGTTGGGCAATCAGCCCCCGCATTTT
>TRBV6-2/TRBV6-3|few|-|16|TRBJ1-1
CASSYGTRGRDTEAFF
TGTGCCAGCAGTTACGGGACCAGGGGCCGGGACACTGAAGCTTTCTTT
>TRBV3-1|few|-|14|TRBJ2-7
CASSQGGVVYEQYF
TGTGCCAGCAGCCAAGGTGGGGTGGTCTACGAGCAGTACTTC
>TRBV7-2|-|-|16|TRBJ1-5
CASSLYREVSNQPQHF
TGTGCCAGCAGCTTATACAGGGAGGTTAGCAATCAGCCCCAGCATTTT
>TRBV29-1|few|TRBD1|14|TRBJ2-5
CSVGWDRGIETQYF
TGCAGCGTTGGCTGGGACAGGGGGATTGAGACCCAGTACTTC
>TRBV4-3|-|TRBD2|15|TRBJ2-1
CASSQASGGADEQFF
TGCGCCAGCAGCCAAGCCAGCGGGGGGGCCGATGAGCAGTTCTTC
>TRBV7-3|few|-|14|TRBJ2-1
CASSLGTRENEQFF
TGTGCCAGCAGCTTAGGAACACGGGAAAATGAGCAGTTCTTC
>TRBV2|-|-|13|TRBJ1-5
CASSPMKEQPQHF
TGTGCCAGCAGCCCCATGAAGGAGCAGCCCCAGCATTTT
>TRBV6-2/TRBV6-3|few|-|15|TRBJ1-5
CASSSGIGGGMPQHF
TGTGCCAGCAGTTCCGGGATAGGGGGAGGAATGCCCCAGCATTTT
>TRBV3-1|-|-|14|TRBJ2-7
CASSQPDQTYEQYF
TGTGCCAGCAGCCAACCGGACCAGACGTACGAGCAGTACTTC
>TRBV29-1|many|TRBD1|13|TRBJ2-1
CSVGTGSYNEQFF
TGCAGCGTTGGGACAGGCTCCTACAATGAGCAGTTCTTC
>TRBV20-1|-|-|11|TRBJ1-5
CSARTDGPQHF
TGCAGTGCTCGGACTGACGGGCCCCAGCATTTT
>TRBV6-2/TRBV6-3|few|-|14|TRBJ1-2
CASRGGHDDYGYTF
TGTGCCAGCAGAGGGGGGCATGACGATTATGGCTACACCTTC
>TRBV4-1|-|-|17|TRBJ2-7
CASSQEGVGQAKNEQYF
TGCGCCAGCAGCCAAGAAGGAGTCGGGCAGGCCAAGAACGAGCAGTACTTC
>TRBV5-1|-|-|15|TRBJ2-2
CASNARQAFTGELFF
TGCGCCAGCAACGCTCGACAGGCTTTTACCGGGGAGCTGTTTTTT
>TRBV29-1|few|TRBD1|12|TRBJ2-5
CSSRDRGETQYF
TGCAGCTCCCGCGACAGGGGAGAGACCCAGTACTTC
>TRBV10-2|-|-|15|TRBJ2-5
CASSDPERGRVTQYF
TGCGCCAGCAGTGATCCGGAGAGGGGGAGGGTGACCCAGTACTTC
>TRBV12-3/TRBV12-4|-|-|15|TRBJ2-5
CASSLVPSHQETQYF
TGTGCCAGCAGTTTAGTACCCAGTCACCAAGAGACCCAGTACTTC
>TRBV10-3|few|-|16|TRBJ2-5
CAISEPRESGQETQYF
TGTGCCATCAGTGAGCCGAGGGAGTCGGGCCAAGAGACCCAGTACTTC
>TRBV20-1|few|-|15|TRBJ1-1
CSAREGTDLNTEAFF
TGCAGTGCTAGAGAGGGAACAGATTTGAACACTGAAGCTTTCTTT
>TRBV7-3|few|-|20|TRBJ2-3
CASSLKSEGRGRYFTDTQYF
TGTGCCAGCAGCTTAAAGTCTGAGGGTAGGGGCCGATACTTCACAGATACGCAGTATTTT
>TRBV5-1|-|-|13|TRBJ2-7
CASRQGPNYEQYF
TGCGCCAGCAGACAGGGACCGAACTACGAGCAGTACTTC
>TRBV11-3|-|-|17|TRBJ2-1
CASSPLAGKTGYNEQFF
TGTGCCAGCAGCCCCCTGGCAGGAAAGACGGGTTACAATGAGCAGTTCTTC
>TRBV29-1|few|TRBD2|14|TRBJ2-1
CSVVTLADNNEQFF
TGCAGCGTTGTAACACTAGCGGACAACAATGAGCAGTTCTTC
>TRBV12-3/TRBV12-4|many|TRBD2|15|TRBJ2-5
CASSLGLAVQETQYF
TGTGCCAGCAGCCTGGGACTAGCGGTACAAGAGACCCAGTACTTC
>TRBV7-2|few|-|14|TRBJ2-7
CASKRVGDHYEQYF
TGTGCCAGCAAACGGGTGGGGGACCACTACGAGCAGTACTTC
>TRBV12-3/TRBV12-4|-|-|14|TRBJ2-7
CASSSSRGSYEQYF
TGTGCCAGCAGTTCAAGTCGGGGTTCCTACGAGCAGTACTTC
>TRBV7-3|few|-|18|TRBJ2-2
CASSPPVGTRGNTGELFF
TGTGCCAGCAGCCCCCCCGTGGGGACAAGGGGGAACACCGGGGAGCTGTTTTTT